A single sample gave rise to the 15 T cell receptor beta chains below, sequenced in a study of blood T cell repertoires in COVID-19. Sequencing was performed with immunoSEQ multiplex PCR; in TCRdb, only in-frame clones are kept and a portion is missing. Found here are fewer than 250,000 clones, roughly 81% of them singletons; the top ten hold 4%. Source material: peripheral blood. The receptors were sampled from a man in his forties or fifties with acute or convalescent COVID-19.

The chain recombines TRBV2 with TRBJ1-2, with TRBD1 identical over 8 bases. V lost 6 bases to trimming and J lost 6 bases; unmatched junction nucleotides: 9. This CDR3 is built from 14 residues. CDR1 and CDR2 (germline): SNHLY, FYNNEI. CDR3 sequence: CASSATQGADGYTF. For the CDR3, the DNA is TGTGCCAGCAGCGCAACCCAGGGGGCGGATGGCTACACCTTC.

The CDR3 DNA follows: TGTGCCAGCTCACCACTGGAACGAGAGGATGGCTACACCTTC. Its protein is CASSPLEREDGYTF. The gene calls are TRBV18 and TRBJ1-2; D call uncertain. CDR1 and CDR2 from the germline V gene are KGHSH and LQKENI. This CDR3 is built from 14 residues. Trimming shortened V by 1 base and J by 6 bases, and 12 bases separated the two germline ends.

CDR3 sequence (DNA): TGTGCCAACGGACAGGGGCTTAAAGAGACCCAGTACTTC. This codes for CANGQGLKETQYF. J is TRBJ2-5 and V is TRBV2, with 9 bases fitting TRBD1. Germline CDR1 reads SNHLY; CDR2 reads FYNNEI. The CDR3 covers 13 residues. J was trimmed by 3 bases and V by 10 bases; bases with no gene match: 6.

This clone was found a few times. The chain links TRBV7-8 to TRBJ1-2, with 9 nucleotides matching TRBD1. Germline-derived CDR1 and CDR2 are SGHVS and FQNEAQ. Trimming at V came to 1 base and at J to 8 bases, leaving 2 bases not matched to a gene. The CDR3 runs to 13 residues. The CDR3 here is CASSLDRGRGYTF. In DNA form, the CDR3 reads TGTGCCAGCAGCTTAGACAGGGGGCGCGGCTACACCTTC.

This sequence joins TRBV27 and TRBJ2-7, with a weak D call TRBD2 (6 bases). The CDR3 has 14 amino acids. The V gene lost 6 bases and the J gene lost 3 bases, with 15 bases spanning the gap. The germline V gene has CDR1 MNHEY and CDR2 SMNVEV (reference sequence). The CDR3, as DNA: TGTGCCAGCAGGCCGGGACTGGACCTCTACGAGCAGTACTTC. Its translation is CASRPGLDLYEQYF.

The chain recombines TRBV6-5 with TRBJ1-3; D is ambiguous. This CDR3 is built from 15 residues. The V gene lost 6 bases and the J gene lost 1 base, with 13 bases spanning the gap. Germline assignment: CDR1 MNHEY and CDR2 SVGAGI. The CDR3 DNA follows: TGTGCCAGCAGCCGTCTCGGCGGGTCTGGAAACACCATATATTTT. Translating it yields CASSRLGGSGNTIYF.

The chain couples TRBV13 to TRBJ2-7; possibly TRBD1 for D (8 bases). CDR3 length equals 14 residues. Between the trimmed V and J ends, which lost 4 bases and 4 bases, there was a span of 14 bases. Germline V gives CDR1 PRHDT, CDR2 FYEKMQ (reference sequence). Here the CDR3 reads CASSYGQGGYEQYF. CDR3 coding DNA: TGTGCCAGCAGCTACGGACAGGGAGGGTACGAGCAGTACTTC.

This clone was recorded a few times. The CDR3 spells CASRSGSGANVLTF. DNA of the CDR3: TGTGCCAGCAGGTCCGGCTCTGGGGCCAACGTCCTGACTTTC. The chain combines TRBV28 with TRBJ2-6; D is undetermined. V lost 6 bases to trimming and J lost 0 bases, with 6 bases between them. The germline V gene encodes CDR1 MDHEN and CDR2 SYDVKM. This CDR3 is 14 amino acids long.

This clone was found a few times. This chain joins TRBV24-1 and TRBJ2-1, with unresolved D. Trimming pared 0 bases from V and 4 bases from J, leaving 3 bases between. Germline V lookup: CDR1 KGHDR, CDR2 SFDVKD. This CDR3 is 13 amino acids long. The CDR3 is CATSDLQYNEQFF. The CDR3 DNA reads as TGTGCCACCAGTGATTTGCAGTACAATGAGCAGTTCTTC.

CDR3 DNA: TGTGCCAGCAGTTTAGGGTTGAGGCAGCCCCAGCATTTT. It yields the protein CASSLGLRQPQHF. The genes are TRBV27 and TRBJ1-5; D is undetermined. V gave up 2 bases and J gave up 7 bases, with 9 bases separating them. Germline V gene sequence: CDR1 MNHEY, CDR2 SMNVEV (reference sequence). This CDR3 is 13 amino acids long.

This clone is a singleton in its sample. This chain connects TRBV19 to TRBJ2-7; TRBD1 might be the D (6 bases). V lost 5 bases and J lost 3, with 14 bases in between. CDR3 length: 14 residues. Germline CDR1 LNHDA, CDR2 SQIVND (reference sequence). In nucleotides, the CDR3 is TGTGCCAGTAGTCAACAGGGTAATCTCTACGAGCAGTACTTC. Its protein is CASSQQGNLYEQYF.

The chain employs TRBV6-6 and TRBJ2-1; 8 bases are shared with TRBD2. The J segment lost 8 bases and the V segment lost 8 bases, leaving 11 bases of the junction unmatched. Germline CDR1 reads MNHNY; CDR2 reads SVGAGI (reference sequence). The CDR3 extends over 14 amino acids. CDR3 sequence: CASGGLVGVDEQFF. The CDR3 nucleotides read TGTGCCAGCGGGGGACTAGTGGGTGTCGATGAGCAGTTCTTC.

This clone was detected once. The chain has TRBV27 and TRBJ1-4; maybe TRBD1 (6 bases). Per the germline V gene, CDR1 is MNHEY and CDR2 is SMNVEV (reference sequence). CDR3 length: 15 amino acids. The V end was cut by 7 bases, the J end by 4 bases, with 16 bases between. Here the CDR3 reads CASTRTGTFNEKLFF. CDR3 DNA: TGTGCCAGCACGAGAACAGGGACGTTTAATGAAAAACTGTTTTTT. Filled out from reference TRBV27 and TRBJ1-4, the complete variable domain reads EAQVTQNPRYLITVTGKKLTVTCSQNMNHEYMSWYRQDPGLGLRQIYYSMNVEVTDKGDVPEGYKVSRKEKRNFPLILESPSPNQTSLYFCASTRTGTFNEKLFFGSGTQLSVL.

The chain carries TRBV10-3 and TRBJ2-1; 9 bases are a match to TRBD2. J was trimmed by 5 bases and V by 4 bases; bases with no gene match: 9. Germline V gene data show CDR1 as ENHRY and CDR2 as SYGVKD. The CDR3 is 16 residues long. CDR3 region: CAISALAGAKNNEQFF. The CDR3, as DNA: TGTGCCATCAGTGCCTTAGCGGGAGCGAAGAACAATGAGCAGTTCTTC.

This clone was seen a single time. V gene TRBV2 combines with J gene TRBJ1-2; the D is unclear. The V end lost 1 base, the J end lost 2 bases, and 8 bases lay between the germline ends. The CDR3 runs to 14 residues. Germline loops: CDR1 SNHLY, CDR2 FYNNEI. The CDR3 DNA reads as TGTGCCAGCAGTGAAGGGCGGCAGAACTATGGCTACACCTTC. This sequence encodes CASSEGRQNYGYTF.